One and the same sample provided the 15 T cell receptor beta chains below, sequenced in a study of human T cells and chemical hapten exposure (dated by TCRdb to the early 2020s). The library was generated by RACE. The listed sequencing device is NextSeq 500. Using fastp trimming at Q25 and MiXCR clonotype assembly, TCRdb reanalyzed the public sequencing data and kept in-frame beta chains. Records with the same CDR3 protein are collapsed into one entry carrying the most frequent genes and DNA. For this sample there are around 120,000 distinct CDR3 sequences; approximately 13% appear just once. Around 2.7% of the sample comes from the top ten. The intended sense of this specimen's time point label: pre-sensitization, week 0. The treatment or condition label of this sample denotes: therapeutic diphenylcyclopropenone sensitization with weekly scalp DPC. The sample was whole blood, taken in connection with sensitization to the hapten diphenylcyclopropenone (DPC). These receptors were collected from a woman in her late teens or twenties with alopecia areata. Some clones in this sample may be carry-over from other donors' samples.

This clonotype occurred many times. The genes are TRBV3-1 and TRBJ2-3; the match to TRBD2 covers 13 bases. Unmatched junction bases numbered 5, after V lost 4 bases and J lost 4 bases. This CDR3 has 16 residues. Germline V gene sequence: CDR1 LGHDT, CDR2 YNNKEL (reference sequence). The CDR3 reads CASSRWTSGGADTQYF. In nucleotides, the CDR3 is TGTGCCAGCAGCCGTTGGACTAGCGGGGGCGCAGATACGCAGTATTTT.

The V and J genes are TRBV16 and TRBJ2-7; no clear D gene. CDR3 length: 14 residues. The germline V gene encodes CDR1 KGHSY and CDR2 FQNENV. V was pared by 2 bases and J by 0 bases, with 8 bases between. CDR3 sequence: CASSQRRSSYEQYF. The CDR3 DNA reads TGTGCCAGCAGCCAACGTCGGAGCTCCTACGAGCAGTACTTC.

This clonotype turned up a few times. V usage is TRBV7-6 and J usage is TRBJ1-6; 7 positions agree with TRBD1. The CDR3 loop spans 15 amino acids. Germline V gene lookup returns CDR1 SGHVS and CDR2 FNYEAQ. V lost 4 bases, J lost 5 bases, and 5 bases stayed unmatched. Here the CDR3 reads CASSSWDSNNSPLHF. Here the CDR3 DNA reads TGTGCCAGCAGCTCCTGGGACAGTAATAATTCACCCCTCCACTTT. Full variable domain (missing parts from reference TRBV7-6 and TRBJ1-6): GAGVSQSPRYKVTKRGQDVALRCDPISGHVSLYWYRQALGQGPEFLTYFNYEAQQDKSGLPNDRFSAERPEGSISTLTIQRTEQRDSAMYRCASSSWDSNNSPLHFGNGTRLTVT.

This chain joins TRBV12-3 or TRBV12-4 and TRBJ2-4; 9 bases match TRBD1. CDR3 length: 13 amino acids. V gave up 3 bases and J gave up 8 bases; unmatched junction bases: 2. Written as DNA, the CDR3 is TGTGCCAGCAGTTTCCGGGACAGGGACATTCAGTACTTC. Its translation: CASSFRDRDIQYF.

V and J are TRBV4-3 and TRBJ2-3; D not certain. V was trimmed by 3 bases and J by 0 bases, leaving 7 bases between them. Per the germline V gene, CDR1 is LGHNA and CDR2 is YSLEER. The CDR3 spans 14 residues. The CDR3 bases are TGCGCCAGCAGCCACCTTCGAAGCACAGATACGCAGTATTTT. This translates into CASSHLRSTDTQYF.

There are many counts of this clonotype. The rearrangement joins TRBV7-2 to TRBJ2-3; D possibly corresponds to TRBD2 (7 bases). This CDR3 contains 15 residues. The V end was cut by 5 bases, the J end by 5 bases, with 17 bases between. CDR1 is SGHTA, CDR2 FQGNSA, per germline. Written as DNA, the CDR3 is TGTGCCAGCAGCCCAGCCGGGGGGCAGGAAGATACGCAGTATTTT. Its translation: CASSPAGGQEDTQYF.

This clonotype was counted many times. The chain couples TRBV29-1 to TRBJ2-7, with D hard to call. Germline V gene lookup returns CDR1 SQVTM and CDR2 ANQGSEA. This CDR3 is built from 13 residues. Between the trimmed V and J ends, which lost 3 bases and 7 bases, there was a span of 16 bases. The CDR3 region is CSVEPAWAREQYF. Written as DNA, the CDR3 is TGCAGCGTTGAGCCTGCGTGGGCTCGGGAGCAGTACTTC.

V usage is TRBV18 and J usage is TRBJ1-2; 8 bases fit TRBD1. This CDR3 contains 14 residues. V shed 3 bases, J shed 7 bases, and the junction held 7 bases outside the gene matches. CDR1 and CDR2 (germline): KGHSH, LQKENI. The CDR3 nucleotides are TGTGCCAGCTCACCTTCAGGGGGCGCGAGTGGCTACACCTTC. It codes for CASSPSGGASGYTF.

The chain uses TRBV27 and TRBJ1-5, with D perhaps matching TRBD1 (5 bases). Germline loops: CDR1 MNHEY, CDR2 SMNVEV (reference sequence). V shed 4 bases and J shed 5 bases, with 15 bases lying between them. CDR3 size: 15 residues. CDR3 nucleotides: TGTGCCAGCAGTTCGGGGGTGAAGCCGGATCAGCCCCAGCATTTT. Its translation is CASSSGVKPDQPQHF.

V usage is TRBV5-5 and J usage is TRBJ2-4, with D unclear. The CDR3 sequence is 14 residues long. Deletions cut 1 base from V and 2 bases from J, with 7 bases between. Germline CDR1 reads SGHKS; CDR2 reads YYEKEE (reference sequence). CDR3 coding DNA: TGTGCCAGCAGCTTGCACGGGCCCAAAAACATTCAGTACTTC. This codes for CASSLHGPKNIQYF.

In its sample, this clonotype was seen a few times. V gene TRBV5-6 combines with J gene TRBJ1-6, with D possibly matching TRBD1 (5 bases). The length of the CDR3 is 16 residues. The V end lost 2 bases, the J end lost 6 bases, and 15 bases lay between the germline ends. The germline gives CDR1 SGHDT, CDR2 YYEEEE. CDR3 amino acids: CASSFAGQTFNSPLHF. CDR3 DNA: TGTGCCAGCAGCTTCGCGGGGCAGACTTTTAATTCACCCCTCCACTTT.

V and J are TRBV20-1 and TRBJ2-1, with 9 bases fitting TRBD1. The CDR3 runs to 15 residues. J gave up 3 bases and V 5 bases, and 8 bases lay outside the gene matches. Germline CDR1 is DFQATT and CDR2 is SNEGSKA (reference sequence). The CDR3 coding sequence is TGCAGTGCTCGACCCGGGACAGGGATCTACAATGAGCAGTTCTTC. Protein sequence: CSARPGTGIYNEQFF.

This clonotype was seen at least ten times. The chain recombines TRBV3-1 with TRBJ1-2; no reliable D call. Germline CDR1 is LGHDT and CDR2 is YNNKEL (reference sequence). V was shortened by 0 bases and J by 14 bases, with 16 bases between the two germline ends. CDR3 length equals 13 residues. The CDR3 DNA reads TGTGCCAGCAGCCAAGAAGGCAGAGGGAGGTGGACCTTC. This gives the protein CASSQEGRGRWTF.

This clonotype was recorded at least ten times. This sequence joins TRBV7-2 and TRBJ1-2; D is unclear. Germline assignment: CDR1 SGHTA and CDR2 FQGNSA. The V and J ends lost 2 bases and 5 bases respectively, with 12 bases between them. This CDR3 is 14 amino acids long. CDR3 nucleotides: TGTGCCAGCAGCTTATTAACCCAACAATATGGCTACACCTTC. This sequence encodes CASSLLTQQYGYTF.

CDR3 in amino acids: CASSLRLAVSSYNEQFF. CDR3 nucleotides: TGTGCCAGCAGTTTAAGACTAGCGGTGAGCTCCTACAATGAGCAGTTCTTC. This chain connects TRBV28 to TRBJ2-1; TRBD2 matches at 9 bases. Germline V gene data show CDR1 as MDHEN and CDR2 as SYDVKM. Trimming took 2 bases from V and 0 from J; bases not matched to a gene: 5. The CDR3 extends over 17 amino acids.